A single sample gave rise to the 9 T cell receptor beta chains below, sequenced in a study of Graves' ophthalmopathy and Graves' hyperthyroidism. Beta-chain TCR CDR3 regions were amplified from RNA transcripts. HTBI-primed first-round RT-PCR preceded second-round multiplex PCR. In TCRdb, the multiplex PCR reads were re-called with MiXCR into one record per CDR3 protein. The sample yields roughly 600,000 distinct CDR3 sequences, under 40% seen once. Sequenced material: peripheral blood or thyroid tissue (not recorded which). All receptors derive from an adult man with Graves' hyperthyroidism.

This clonotype was recorded only once. A single base separates this from a much larger clone, so it may be a read error. No conserved phenylalanine or tryptophan ends this CDR3, so it is likely a read error. Because the CDR3's place on the DNA is in doubt, the DNA is left out and the CDR3 is given as listed by TCRdb. CDR3 region: CASSRPGLEGYS. The chain has TRBV7-9 and TRBJ2-5; the table's TRBD2 call for D was not verified on the DNA. The germline V gene has CDR1 SEHNR and CDR2 FQNEAQ (reference sequence). Ends included, the CDR3 has 12 residues.

The gene calls are TRBV12-3 or TRBV12-4 and TRBJ2-7; D unresolved. The CDR3 is 13 amino acids. V was trimmed by 4 bases and J by 5 bases, leaving 12 bases between them. The CDR3 loop is CASSSIPGNEQYF. CDR3 bases: TGTGCCAGCAGTTCCATCCCCGGCAACGAGCAGTACTTC.

This clonotype came up a few times. V gene TRBV7-8 combines with J gene TRBJ1-2; 7 bases fit TRBD1. CDR1 is SGHVS, CDR2 FQNEAQ, per germline. CDR3 size: 14 residues. The V segment lost 5 bases and the J segment 3 bases; nucleotides outside the gene matches: 6. The CDR3, as DNA: TGTGCCAGCAGCCCGAGGACAGGACACTATGGCTACACCTTC. This gives the protein CASSPRTGHYGYTF.

This clonotype showed up just once. The chain employs TRBV4-1 and TRBJ1-6, with D possibly matching TRBD1 (5 bases). The CDR3 is made up of 13 amino acids. Germline CDR1 and CDR2: MGHRA and YSYEKL. Trimming removed 10 bases from V and 8 bases from J, with 15 bases in between. CDR3: CATQRGPDSPLHF. The CDR3 DNA is TGCGCCACCCAGAGGGGCCCGGATTCACCCCTCCACTTT.

This clonotype appeared many times. The V call is TRBV5-1, the J call TRBJ2-5, with TRBD1 identical over 8 bases. Unmatched junction bases numbered 7, after V lost 4 bases and J lost 2 bases. The CDR3 is 15 residues long. Looked up from germline, CDR1 is SGHRS and CDR2 is YFSETQ. The DNA for the CDR3 is TGCGCCAGCAGCCTAAGGACAGGGAGACAAGAGACCCAGTACTTC. This sequence encodes CASSLRTGRQETQYF.

Note on this clonotype: This may stem from a read error, because a much larger clone lies one nucleotide away. The chain has TRBV12-3 or TRBV12-4 and TRBJ1-2; D is unclear. The CDR3 has 16 amino acids. CDR3 nucleotides: TGTGTCAGCAGCCCGCCGACCAACATAGATAACTATGGCTACACCTTC. Translation: CVSSPPTNIDNYGYTF.

This clonotype was seen repeatedly, ten times or more. DNA of the CDR3: TGTGCCAGCAGTGTCTCCAACTCTGGGGCCAACGTCCTGACTTTC. Residues: CASSVSNSGANVLTF. The chain joins TRBV2 to TRBJ2-6; D unclear. Per germline, CDR1 SNHLY and CDR2 FYNNEI. Deletions cut 4 bases from V and 0 bases from J, with 7 bases between. CDR3 length: 15 amino acids.

Only one count was recorded for this clonotype. The V call is TRBV2, the J call TRBJ2-7; 8 bases match TRBD1. The CDR3 contains 21 residues. J gave up 4 bases and V 6 bases, and 29 bases lay outside the gene matches. The germline V gene encodes CDR1 SNHLY and CDR2 FYNNEI. CDR3 residues: CASRDTVDRVGSPLHFYEQYF. The CDR3 nucleotides read TGTGCCAGCAGAGACACCGTGGACAGGGTCGGTTCACCCCTCCACTTTTACGAGCAGTACTTC. Drawing the rest from reference TRBV2 and TRBJ2-7, the complete variable domain is EPEVTQTPSHQVTQMGQEVILRCVPISNHLYFYWYRQILGQKVEFLVSFYNNEISEKSEIFDDQFSVERPDGSNFTLKIRSTKLEDSAMYFCASRDTVDRVGSPLHFYEQYFGPGTRLTVT.

V gene TRBV20-1 combines with J gene TRBJ2-5; 7 bases agree with TRBD2. CDR3 size: 14 residues. J lost 5 bases, V lost 3 bases, and 9 bases had no gene match. Germline lookup yields CDR1 DFQATT and CDR2 SNEGSKA (reference sequence). CDR3 sequence (DNA): TGCAGTGCTAGTGAGGGTTCGGGAGGCGAGACCCAGTACTTC. Translated, it gives CSASEGSGGETQYF.